This TCR beta chain was sequenced during a study of cytotoxic CD8 clonotypes in ibrutinib-treated CLL. Study context: Response specimens were obtained following a median treatment duration of about 12 months, with a range of 6 to 36. Overall study results and limits: Sample timing was unmatched between remission and later-progressing patients; lymph nodes unstudied.

Sequencing used immunoSEQ multiplex PCR; TCRdb keeps in-frame clones, though not all of them. Among approximately 350,000 clones, 67% were seen once, and the ten largest hold 6.3%. PBMCs were cryopreserved, and approximately 1.8 micrograms of genomic DNA from them went into TCR beta libraries. Germline CDR1 is SGHVS and CDR2 is FNYEAQ. J was trimmed by 4 bases and V by 2 bases; bases with no gene match: 14. CDR3 length equals 18 residues. Concerning this clone: Its matching antigen is unknown.

Here the sequenced sample was PBMCs, taken after 36 months of ibrutinib treatment. J is TRBJ2-3 and V is TRBV7-6, with 8 bases lining up with TRBD2. The receptor was isolated from a human donor with chronic lymphocytic leukemia. CDR3 nucleotides: TGTGCCAGCAGCTTAAGGGGCCGGGCGGGAGGATGGGCAGATACGCAGTATTTT. Amino acid sequence: CASSLRGRAGGWADTQYF.